These 20 T cell receptor beta chains originate from one sample sequenced in a study of T cell responses to AZD1222 COVID-19 vaccine. Method: immunoSEQ multiplex PCR; TCRdb's copy keeps in-frame clones and lacks some. The table shows under 250,000 clones, with 85% to 95% occurring only once. The starting material was peripheral blood, obtained on day 0 of MenACWY control vaccination. All receptors come from an adult in good health.

This rearrangement joins TRBV25-1 to TRBJ2-3, with TRBD1 matching over 8 bases. Unmatched junction bases numbered 2, after V lost 3 bases and J lost 3 bases. The V gene's germline CDR1 is MGHDK and CDR2 SYGVNS. The CDR3 consists of 14 residues. The CDR3 region has the DNA TGTGCCAGCAGTGACAGGGGGCTAACAGATACGCAGTATTTT. Translating it yields CASSDRGLTDTQYF.

The sample holds a few counts of this clone. The chain links TRBV6-5 to TRBJ1-4; TRBD1 is a possible D gene (6 bases). The CDR3 is 15 residues long. Germline CDR1 MNHEY, CDR2 SVGAGI. Trimming pared 1 base from V and 8 bases from J, leaving 14 bases between. Written as DNA, the CDR3 is TGTGCCAGCAGTTACTTCCGGCAGGGGAGGGAAAAACTGTTTTTT. Protein: CASSYFRQGREKLFF.

The chain is built from TRBV19 and TRBJ1-1; 9 bases map to TRBD1. V was clipped by 6 bases and J by 2 bases; unmatched bases: 7. The CDR3 has 15 residues. CDR1 is LNHDA and CDR2 is SQIVND in the germline V gene (reference sequence). DNA for the CDR3: TGTGCCAGTAGCCACAGGGGGCAAATTAACACTGAAGCTTTCTTT. Translation gives CASSHRGQINTEAFF.

CDR3 sequence: CASSVGQSSYGYTF. Written as DNA, the CDR3 is TGTGCCAGCAGCGTTGGACAGTCCTCCTATGGCTACACCTTC. The chain recombines TRBV9 with TRBJ1-2; possible D gene TRBD1, 6 bases. The CDR3 length is 14 residues. The germline gives CDR1 SGDLS, CDR2 YYNGEE. V was pared by 2 bases and J by 4 bases, with 12 bases between.

This sequence joins TRBV6-5 and TRBJ1-1; 7 bases are a match to TRBD1. The CDR3 contains 12 residues. Germline loops: CDR1 MNHEY, CDR2 SVGAGI. The V segment lost 5 bases and the J segment 5 bases; nucleotides outside the gene matches: 2. This CDR3 reads CASSNRGTEAFF. CDR3 bases: TGTGCCAGCAGTAACAGGGGTACTGAAGCTTTCTTT.

V gene TRBV6-5 combines with J gene TRBJ2-3; 8 positions agree with TRBD1. This CDR3 contains 14 residues. The V and J ends lost 5 bases and 3 bases, in that order; junction bases with no gene match: 4. Per the germline V gene, CDR1 is MNHEY and CDR2 is SVGAGI. CDR3 residues: CASSKQGVTDTQYF. CDR3 nucleotide sequence: TGTGCCAGCAGTAAACAGGGGGTTACAGATACGCAGTATTTT.

The gene calls are TRBV5-6 and TRBJ1-2; 9 bases are shared with TRBD1. CDR1 and CDR2 from the germline V gene are SGHDT and YYEEEE. The CDR3 spans 16 residues. V dropped 0 bases and J dropped 2; count of bases not matched to a gene: 5. Here the CDR3 reads CASSLGQGVGNYGYTF. The DNA of the CDR3 is TGTGCCAGCAGCTTGGGACAGGGGGTAGGAAACTATGGCTACACCTTC.

The gene calls are TRBV19 and TRBJ2-7; either TRBD1 or TRBD2 may fit D (5 bases each). CDR1 is LNHDA and CDR2 is SQIVND in the germline V gene (reference sequence). The CDR3 spans 16 residues. The V and J ends lost 5 bases and 5 bases respectively, with 22 bases between them. The CDR3 DNA follows: TGTGCCAGTAGTGCAACGGGGACCAGATGGGGGAACGAGCAGTACTTC. It translates to CASSATGTRWGNEQYF. Full variable domain (outside the CDR3, taken from reference TRBV19 and TRBJ2-7): DGGITQSPKYLFRKEGQNVTLSCEQNLNHDAMYWYRQDPGQGLRLIYYSQIVNDFQKGDIAEGYSVSREKKESFPLTVTSAQKNPTAFYLCASSATGTRWGNEQYFGPGTRLTVT.

The rearrangement links TRBV5-4 to TRBJ1-5; D is possibly TRBD1 (6 bases). CDR3 size: 14 residues. V lost 1 base, J lost 7 bases, and 12 bases lay in between. Germline CDR1 reads SGHNT; CDR2 reads YYREEE (reference sequence). This CDR3 is CASSLPGAGQPQHF. For the CDR3, the DNA is TGTGCCAGCAGCTTGCCGGGGGCCGGGCAGCCCCAGCATTTT.

The chain combines TRBV5-1 with TRBJ2-7; the match to TRBD1 covers 9 bases. J gave up 2 bases and V 6 bases, and 6 bases lay outside the gene matches. The germline CDR1 and CDR2 sequences are SGHRS and YFSETQ. This CDR3 spans 14 amino acids. The CDR3, as DNA: TGCGCCAGCAACAGGGGGCAGGGGGCCTACGAGCAGTACTTC. Translation gives CASNRGQGAYEQYF.

The chain combines TRBV28 with TRBJ1-3; D might be TRBD1 (6 bases). Deletions cut 6 bases from V and 0 bases from J, with 15 bases between. This CDR3 is 16 amino acids long. The germline V gene has CDR1 MDHEN and CDR2 SYDVKM. CDR3 sequence reads: CASRDGQGPSGNTIYF. CDR3 sequence (DNA): TGTGCCAGCAGGGATGGCCAGGGGCCCTCTGGAAACACCATATATTTT.

The V and J genes are TRBV5-1 and TRBJ1-6, with D perhaps TRBD1 (6 bases). Trimming took 4 bases from V and 5 from J, leaving 22 bases between them. CDR1 and CDR2 (germline): SGHRS, YFSETQ. This CDR3 contains 18 residues. The CDR3 bases are TGCGCCAGCAGCGCACGTATGTCTTCGGGACAAAATAATTCACCCCTCCACTTT. Residues: CASSARMSSGQNNSPLHF. Full variable domain (rest looked up from reference TRBV5-1 and TRBJ1-6): KAGVTQTPRYLIKTRGQQVTLSCSPISGHRSVSWYQQTPGQGLQFLFEYFSETQRNKGNFPGRFSGRQFSNSRSEMNVSTLELGDSALYLCASSARMSSGQNNSPLHFGNGTRLTVT.

The chain combines TRBV5-1 with TRBJ2-5; D is unclear. The CDR3 is 12 residues long. The V gene's germline CDR1 is SGHRS and CDR2 YFSETQ. Trimming shortened V by 0 bases and J by 6 bases, and 6 bases separated the two germline ends. CDR3 sequence: CASSLAGKTQYF. In DNA form, the CDR3 reads TGCGCCAGCAGCTTGGCCGGAAAGACCCAGTACTTC.

The chain combines TRBV16 with TRBJ1-1, with D tentatively TRBD1 (5 bases). V gave up 0 bases and J gave up 4 bases, with 18 bases separating them. Germline values: CDR1 KGHSY, CDR2 FQNENV. This CDR3 region has 17 residues. The CDR3 DNA follows: TGTGCCAGCAGCCAATCAAGGGGTAATATCCGGGGCACTGAAGCTTTCTTT. It encodes CASSQSRGNIRGTEAFF.

In regard to this clone: A read error may produce the germline difference seen at one junction end. V usage is TRBV7-2 and J usage is TRBJ1-1; D is unresolved. The CDR3 consists of 14 residues. Per germline, CDR1 SGHTA and CDR2 FQGNSA. CDR3 nucleotides: TGTGCCAGCAGTTTAGATCCGGGGAACACTGAAGCTTTCTTT. Protein sequence: CASSLDPGNTEAFF.

The chain combines TRBV4-1 with TRBJ2-5, with D uncertain. Germline CDR1 is MGHRA and CDR2 is YSYEKL. Trimming left V 0 bases short and J 4 bases short, with 3 bases between. The CDR3 spans 12 residues. The CDR3 here is CASSQDRETQYF. In nucleotides, the CDR3 is TGCGCCAGCAGCCAAGATAGAGAGACCCAGTACTTC.

The chain combines TRBV7-2 with TRBJ2-2; D gene ambiguous. CDR1 and CDR2 (germline): SGHTA, FQGNSA. This CDR3 spans 13 amino acids. Trimming removed 4 bases at V and 3 bases at J, with 6 bases between. CDR3 region: CASSSAHTGELFF. CDR3 DNA: TGTGCCAGCAGCTCGGCCCACACCGGGGAGCTGTTTTTT.

This rearrangement joins TRBV19 to TRBJ2-2; 13 positions match TRBD2. The CDR3 has 15 residues. With V trimmed by 11 bases and J by 7 bases, 10 bases remained unmatched. Germline assignment: CDR1 LNHDA and CDR2 SQIVND (reference sequence). As DNA, the CDR3 is TGTGCCGGTGGACTAGCGGGGGTATCGGGCGGGGAGCTGTTTTTT. It encodes CAGGLAGVSGGELFF.

The chain links TRBV12-3 or TRBV12-4 to TRBJ1-2; 8 bases align to TRBD1. V lost 1 base and J lost 8; bases outside the gene matches: 3. The CDR3 contains 13 residues. The CDR3 region is CASSLGTGLGYTF. Written as DNA, the CDR3 is TGTGCCAGCAGTTTAGGGACAGGGTTGGGCTACACCTTC.

The genes are TRBV3-1 (or the pseudogene TRBV3-2) and TRBJ1-1; D may be TRBD1 (5 bases). This CDR3 has 16 amino acids. CDR1 is LGHDT, CDR2 YNNKEL, per germline (reference sequence). Trimming removed 3 bases from V and 6 bases from J, with 20 bases in between. CDR3 in amino acids: CASSHTNGGGGSEAFF. The CDR3 DNA reads as TGTGCCAGCAGCCACACGAACGGGGGTGGAGGTTCTGAAGCTTTCTTT.